The sequence of this TCR beta chain was determined in a study of PD-L1 blockade in urothelial cancer. Looked up from germline, CDR1 is SGHRS and CDR2 is YFSETQ. The CDR3 is 15 amino acids. V trimming: 0 bases; J trimming: 7 bases; junction bases outside the gene matches: 8. This clone was observed a handful of times. The protocol was immunoSEQ multiplex PCR, while the TCRdb copy is restricted to in-frame clones and leaves out a portion. The table shows 55,000 to 75,000 clones, with approximately 75% occurring only once. Time point defined: pretreatment peripheral blood. This receptor was obtained from a man between 70 and 80 years old with urothelial cancer. J is TRBJ1-1 and V is TRBV5-1, with 8 bases aligning to TRBD1. This material consisted of PBMCs, taken around atezolizumab (anti-PD-L1) treatment. CDR3 amino acids: CASSLDGGQADEAFF. The CDR3 DNA reads TGCGCCAGCAGCTTGGACGGGGGACAGGCGGATGAAGCTTTCTTT.